These 32 T cell receptor beta chains originate from one sample sequenced in a study of T cells expressing NK-cell markers (TCRdb year 2020). The receptor library was made with 5' RACE. Sequencing instrument: Illumina HiSeq 2000. Each CDR3 protein sequence appears as one entry after TCRdb reprocessed the reads, and no DNA is included. The record for this sample contains roughly 23,000 distinct CDR3 sequences. The ten largest clones represent approximately 58% of the sample. The sample was blood T cells: a sorted CD56 or NKG2C T cell subset, CD4+ or CD8+ T cells, or bulk PBMC T cells (not recorded which). Receptors were obtained from a man aged 18-75 years in good health.

The V gene is TRBV2, the J gene TRBJ2-5; no DNA is available, so the TRBD1 call from TCRdb remains unchecked. The length of the CDR3 is 15 residues. Germline values: CDR1 SNHLY, CDR2 FYNNEI. CDR3 protein: CASSEQGKPSETQYF.

The chain employs TRBV3-1 and TRBJ2-7; lacking DNA, the TRBD2 call made by TCRdb goes unchecked. The CDR3 extends over 16 amino acids. Germline loops: CDR1 LGHDT, CDR2 YNNKEL (reference sequence). CDR3 amino acids: CASSPLGLAGGYEQYF.

The chain has TRBV27 and TRBJ2-3. CDR1 MNHEY and CDR2 SMNVEV come from the germline V gene (reference sequence). The CDR3 covers 15 residues. The CDR3 sequence: CASMGKGFTADTQYF.

V gene TRBV4-3 combines with J gene TRBJ1-1. The germline gives CDR1 LGHNA, CDR2 YSLEER. The CDR3 spans 14 residues. The CDR3 sequence is CASSQYTTNTEAFF.

The J gene is TRBJ2-3, the V gene TRBV7-3. Germline assignment: CDR1 SGHTA and CDR2 FQGTGA. The CDR3 loop spans 14 amino acids. The CDR3 protein is CASSLGTSTDTQYF.

The genes are TRBV7-8 and TRBJ2-7. CDR1 is SGHVS and CDR2 is FQNEAQ in the germline V gene. The CDR3 sequence is 14 residues long. CDR3 loop: CASSLIGQPYEQYF.

This chain links TRBV2 with TRBJ2-7; TCRdb picks TRBD1, but there is no DNA to check that call. Germline CDR1 and CDR2: SNHLY and FYNNEI. This CDR3 has 13 residues. CDR3 residues: CASRSGQGHEQYF. The variable domain in full, with the rest retrieved from reference TRBV2 and TRBJ2-7, is EPEVTQTPSHQVTQMGQEVILRCVPISNHLYFYWYRQILGQKVEFLVSFYNNEISEKSEIFDDQFSVERPDGSNFTLKIRSTKLEDSAMYFCASRSGQGHEQYFGPGTRLTVT.

The chain carries TRBV20-1 and TRBJ1-1. This CDR3 spans 13 amino acids. Germline V gene lookup returns CDR1 DFQATT and CDR2 SNEGSKA (reference sequence). The CDR3 loop reads CSARIWTSTEAFF.

The V and J genes are TRBV15 and TRBJ2-1. The CDR3 extends over 16 amino acids. The germline V gene encodes CDR1 LNHNV and CDR2 YYDKDF (reference sequence). The CDR3 sequence: CATSSPSRSILDEQFF.

The chain joins TRBV15 to TRBJ1-3. CDR3 length equals 17 residues. Germline CDR1 reads LNHNV; CDR2 reads YYDKDF (reference sequence). The CDR3 reads CATSRDLASGSGNTIYF. Full variable domain (remainder filled in from reference TRBV15 and TRBJ1-3): DAMVIQNPRYQVTQFGKPVTLSCSQTLNHNVMYWYQQKSSQAPKLLFHYYDKDFNNEADTPDNFQSRRPNTSFCFLDIRSPGLGDTAMYLCATSRDLASGSGNTIYFGEGSWLTVV.

The chain carries TRBV25-1 and TRBJ1-2; there is no DNA to check the TCRdb D call of TRBD1. Germline-derived CDR1 and CDR2 are MGHDK and SYGVNS. There are 12 residues in the CDR3. CDR3 protein: CASGTSGVGYTF.

The chain employs TRBV7-8 and TRBJ1-1; as DNA is missing, the TRBD1 call by TCRdb cannot be tested. The CDR3 consists of 14 residues. Per germline, CDR1 SGHVS and CDR2 FQNEAQ. The chain's CDR3 is CASSLEPVGAEAFF.

This chain joins TRBV23-1 and TRBJ2-3; the D gene TCRdb calls, TRBD1, cannot be checked with no DNA. TRBV23-1 counts as an open reading frame of uncertain function. The CDR3 sequence is 17 residues long. The CDR3 protein is CASSRNRDRGLGDTQYF.

The chain has TRBV3-1 and TRBJ1-5. This CDR3 comprises 15 residues. The germline gives CDR1 LGHDT, CDR2 YNNKEL (reference sequence). The CDR3 reads CASSQDYTVGQPQHF. The full variable domain, in which reference TRBV3-1 and TRBJ1-5 provide the parts outside the CDR3, is DTAVSQTPKYLVTQMGNDKSIKCEQNLGHDTMYWYKQDSKKFLKIMFSYNNKELIINETVPNRFSPKSPDKAHLNLHINSLELGDSAVYFCASSQDYTVGQPQHFGDGTRLSIL.

This rearrangement joins TRBV19 to TRBJ1-2; TCRdb's assignment of TRBD1 cannot be checked, as there is no DNA. CDR1 is LNHDA, CDR2 SQIVND, per germline (reference sequence). This CDR3 contains 15 residues. The chain's CDR3 is CASSTSPGTNYGYTF.

CDR3 loop: CASRSIGVRGNQPQHF. The rearrangement links TRBV19 to TRBJ1-5. CDR1 LNHDA and CDR2 SQIVND come from the germline V gene (reference sequence). This CDR3 contains 16 residues.

The chain uses TRBV20-1 and TRBJ2-1; as DNA is missing, the TRBD2 call by TCRdb cannot be tested. CDR3 length: 14 amino acids. Germline V gives CDR1 DFQATT, CDR2 SNEGSKA (reference sequence). CDR3 residues: CSASASGGRNEQFF.

V gene TRBV12-3 or TRBV12-4 combines with J gene TRBJ2-2; checking the TCRdb D call of TRBD2 is not possible without DNA. This CDR3 is built from 15 residues. The CDR3 sequence is CASTPGTGNTGELFF.

V gene TRBV21-1 combines with J gene TRBJ1-5; no DNA is available, so the TRBD1 call from TCRdb remains unchecked. TRBV21-1 is recorded as a pseudogene. The CDR3 consists of 17 residues. The CDR3 is CASSPPRGYESNQPQHF.

The chain's CDR3 is CASSQEAGAKNIQYF. The rearrangement uses TRBV4-2 and TRBJ2-4; absent DNA, TCRdb's TRBD2 call cannot be checked. The CDR3 runs to 15 residues. From germline, CDR1 is LGHNA and CDR2 YNFKEQ.

The rearrangement uses TRBV28 and TRBJ1-5; TCRdb reports TRBD1, a call that lacks DNA to check it against. Germline CDR1 reads MDHEN; CDR2 reads SYDVKM. This CDR3 region has 16 residues. The CDR3 sequence: CASSSTRQGVGQPQHF.

The rearrangement joins TRBV28 to TRBJ1-2; TCRdb gives TRBD1 as the D gene, but with no DNA this cannot be confirmed. The CDR3 is 13 amino acids. The germline gives CDR1 MDHEN, CDR2 SYDVKM. CDR3 region: CASSSTVAYGYTF.

V and J are TRBV20-1 and TRBJ2-7; TCRdb's assignment of TRBD1 cannot be checked, as there is no DNA. CDR3 length: 13 residues. The V gene's germline CDR1 is DFQATT and CDR2 SNEGSKA (reference sequence). The CDR3 loop is CSASAGTKYEQYF.

V and J are TRBV5-5 and TRBJ2-7; TCRdb lists TRBD1, though no DNA is available to test this call. The CDR3 runs 16 residues. CDR1 is SGHKS and CDR2 is YYEKEE in the germline V gene (reference sequence). CDR3 protein: CASSLATGQDSYEQYF.

V is TRBV5-4 and J is TRBJ2-2; TCRdb's assignment of TRBD2 cannot be checked, as there is no DNA. This CDR3 region has 15 residues. CDR1 and CDR2 (germline): SGHNT, YYREEE (reference sequence). CDR3 loop: CASSQSGRAAGELFF.

The chain recombines TRBV27 with TRBJ1-6. The CDR3 totals 14 residues. Germline V gene lookup returns CDR1 MNHEY and CDR2 SMNVEV (reference sequence). Here the CDR3 reads CASSFSGFNSPLHF.

The chain links TRBV5-1 to TRBJ1-5; TCRdb proposes TRBD1, but this gene call is untestable without DNA. The CDR3 sequence is 15 residues long. CDR1 and CDR2 from the germline V gene are SGHRS and YFSETQ. The CDR3 region is CASSLGGDSNQPQHF.

The chain has TRBV18 and TRBJ1-4. Germline V gene lookup returns CDR1 KGHSH and CDR2 LQKENI. This CDR3 contains 11 residues. CDR3 residues: CASSPAEKLFF.

The chain links TRBV12-3 or TRBV12-4 to TRBJ2-7; lacking DNA, the TRBD2 call made by TCRdb goes unchecked. This CDR3 spans 13 amino acids. The CDR3: CASSYVRDSEQYF.

This chain connects TRBV29-1 to TRBJ2-3; TCRdb reports TRBD2, a call that lacks DNA to check it against. The CDR3 has 14 residues. Germline V gives CDR1 SQVTM, CDR2 ANQGSEA. This CDR3 reads CSVGGAERTDTQYF.

This chain uses TRBV12-3 or TRBV12-4 with TRBJ2-5; checking the TCRdb D call of TRBD1 is not possible without DNA. CDR3 length: 14 amino acids. CDR3 sequence: CASSPPGQQETQYF.

The J gene is TRBJ1-1, the V gene TRBV19. Germline V gene lookup returns CDR1 LNHDA and CDR2 SQIVND (reference sequence). This CDR3 contains 13 residues. This CDR3 is CASTYGVRTEAFF.